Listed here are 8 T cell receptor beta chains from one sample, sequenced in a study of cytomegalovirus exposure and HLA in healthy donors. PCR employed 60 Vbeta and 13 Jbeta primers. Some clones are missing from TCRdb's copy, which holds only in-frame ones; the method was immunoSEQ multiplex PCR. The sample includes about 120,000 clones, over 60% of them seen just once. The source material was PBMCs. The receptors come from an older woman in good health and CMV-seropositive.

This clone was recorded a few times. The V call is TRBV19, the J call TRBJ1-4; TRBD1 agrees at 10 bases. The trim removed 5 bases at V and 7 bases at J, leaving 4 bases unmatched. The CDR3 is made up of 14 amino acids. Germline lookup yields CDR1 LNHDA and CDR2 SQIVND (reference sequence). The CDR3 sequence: CASSPGDRGEKLFF. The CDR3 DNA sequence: TGTGCCAGTAGTCCGGGGGACAGGGGTGAAAAACTGTTTTTT.

The CDR3 DNA reads TGTGCCAGCAGCCCCCCGGGGTCCTCCTACGAGCAGTACTTC. This sequence encodes CASSPPGSSYEQYF. The chain has TRBV5-4 and TRBJ2-7; D is possibly TRBD2 (5 bases). The CDR3 runs to 14 residues. V was shortened by 4 bases and J by 0 bases, with 11 bases between the two germline ends. Germline lookup yields CDR1 SGHNT and CDR2 YYREEE (reference sequence).

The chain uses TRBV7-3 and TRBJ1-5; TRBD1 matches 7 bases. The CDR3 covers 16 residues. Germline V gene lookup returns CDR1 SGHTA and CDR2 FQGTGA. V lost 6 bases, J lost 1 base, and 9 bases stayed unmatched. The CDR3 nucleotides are TGTGCCAGCAGATCTCGCAGGGGGTACAGCAATCAGCCCCAGCATTTT. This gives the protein CASRSRRGYSNQPQHF.

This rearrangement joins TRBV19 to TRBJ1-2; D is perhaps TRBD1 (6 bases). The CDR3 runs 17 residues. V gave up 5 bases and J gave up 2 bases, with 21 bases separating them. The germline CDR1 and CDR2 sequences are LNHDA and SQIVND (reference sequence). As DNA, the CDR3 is TGTGCCAGTAGTCCCGACCGGGACACCAGAGGCAACTATGGCTACACCTTC. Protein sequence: CASSPDRDTRGNYGYTF.

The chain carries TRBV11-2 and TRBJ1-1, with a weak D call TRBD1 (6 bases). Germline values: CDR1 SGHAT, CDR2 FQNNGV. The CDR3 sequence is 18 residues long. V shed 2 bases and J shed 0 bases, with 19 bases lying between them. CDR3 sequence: CASSLLSLRGYLNTEAFF. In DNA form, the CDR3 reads TGTGCCAGCAGCTTACTTAGCCTCAGGGGATATTTGAACACTGAAGCTTTCTTT.

The chain's CDR3 is CASRNRGDEKLFF. The CDR3 nucleotides read TGTGCCAGCAGGAACAGGGGGGATGAAAAACTGTTTTTT. The chain uses TRBV27 and TRBJ1-4; 8 nucleotides line up with TRBD1. This CDR3 region has 13 residues. The germline V gene encodes CDR1 MNHEY and CDR2 SMNVEV (reference sequence). V lost 6 bases and J lost 6; bases outside the gene matches: 3.

The DNA for the CDR3 is TGTGCCAGCAGCTATGATAGCGGAGAATACAATGAGCAGTTCTTC. This sequence encodes CASSYDSGEYNEQFF. The chain uses TRBV7-3 and TRBJ2-1; D perhaps matches TRBD2 (6 bases). Germline V gene sequence: CDR1 SGHTA, CDR2 FQGTGA. The V end was cut by 4 bases, the J end by 4 bases, with 14 bases between. This CDR3 comprises 15 residues. Full variable domain (outside the CDR3, taken from reference TRBV7-3 and TRBJ2-1): GAGVSQTPSNKVTEKGKYVELRCDPISGHTALYWYRQSLGQGPEFLIYFQGTGAADDSGLPNDRFFAVRPEGSVSTLKIQRTERGDSAVYLCASSYDSGEYNEQFFGPGTRLTVL.

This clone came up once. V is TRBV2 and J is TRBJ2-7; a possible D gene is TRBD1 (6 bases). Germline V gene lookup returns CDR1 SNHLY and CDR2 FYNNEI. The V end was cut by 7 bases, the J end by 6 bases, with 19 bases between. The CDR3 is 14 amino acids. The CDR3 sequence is CASTGGPNSGEQYF. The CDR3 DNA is TGTGCCAGCACTGGGGGCCCAAATTCGGGCGAGCAGTACTTC. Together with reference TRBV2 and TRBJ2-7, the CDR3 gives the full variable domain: EPEVTQTPSHQVTQMGQEVILRCVPISNHLYFYWYRQILGQKVEFLVSFYNNEISEKSEIFDDQFSVERPDGSNFTLKIRSTKLEDSAMYFCASTGGPNSGEQYFGPGTRLTVT.